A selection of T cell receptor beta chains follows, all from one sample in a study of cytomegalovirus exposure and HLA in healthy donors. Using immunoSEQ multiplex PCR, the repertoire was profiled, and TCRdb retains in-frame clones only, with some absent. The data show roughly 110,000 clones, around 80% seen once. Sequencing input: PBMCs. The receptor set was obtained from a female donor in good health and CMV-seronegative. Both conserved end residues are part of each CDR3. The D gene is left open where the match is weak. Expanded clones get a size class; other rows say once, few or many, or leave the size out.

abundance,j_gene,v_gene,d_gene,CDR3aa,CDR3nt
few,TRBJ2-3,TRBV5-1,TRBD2,CASSLQRGGEDTQYF,TGCGCCAGCAGCTTGCAGCGGGGGGGAGAGGATACGCAGTATTTT
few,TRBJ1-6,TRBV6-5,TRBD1,CASSAGQLGNSPLHF,TGTGCCAGCAGCGCGGGACAGCTCGGGAATTCACCCCTCCACTTT
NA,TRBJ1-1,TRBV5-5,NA,CASSLWAGNTEAFF,TGTGCCAGCAGCTTATGGGCAGGGAACACTGAAGCTTTCTTT
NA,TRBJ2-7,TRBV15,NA,CATSRADRPYEQYF,TGTGCCACCAGCAGAGCTGACAGACCATACGAGCAGTACTTC
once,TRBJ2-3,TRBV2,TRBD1,CASADPGQAADTQYF,TGTGCCAGCGCAGACCCCGGACAGGCTGCAGATACGCAGTATTTT
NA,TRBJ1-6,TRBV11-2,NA,CASSLEDSINSPLHF,TGTGCCAGCAGCTTAGAGGACAGTATCAATTCACCCCTCCACTTT
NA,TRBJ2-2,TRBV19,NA,CASISGSLNTGELFF,TGTGCCAGTATTAGCGGCAGCCTGAACACCGGGGAGCTGTTTTTT
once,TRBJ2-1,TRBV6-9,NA,CASSVEGRGGIEQFF,TGTGCCAGCAGTGTGGAGGGAAGGGGGGGGATTGAGCAGTTCTTC
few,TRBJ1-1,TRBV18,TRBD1,CASSTRGQGDTEAFF,TGTGCCAGCTCAACACGGGGACAGGGGGACACTGAAGCTTTCTTT
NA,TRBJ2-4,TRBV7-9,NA,CASGSLSIQYF,TGTGCCAGCGGTTCGTTGAGCATTCAGTACTTC
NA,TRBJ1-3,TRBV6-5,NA,CASSYRTVDSGNTIYF,TGTGCCAGCAGTTATCGGACAGTCGACTCTGGAAACACCATATATTTT
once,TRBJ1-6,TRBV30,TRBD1,CAWSAMTGNSPLHF,TGTGCCTGGAGTGCTATGACAGGGAATTCACCCCTCCACTTT
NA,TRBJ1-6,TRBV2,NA,CASSGGTGRLDSSYNSPLHF,TGTGCCAGCAGTGGTGGCACCGGAAGGTTAGACAGCTCCTATAATTCACCCCTCCACTTT
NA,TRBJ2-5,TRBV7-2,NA,CASSLVLGGQETQYF,TGTGCCAGCAGCTTAGTTTTGGGGGGCCAAGAGACCCAGTACTTC
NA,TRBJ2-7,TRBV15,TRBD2,CATSRDPPGAGVHYEQYF,TGTGCCACCAGCAGAGATCCCCCCGGGGCGGGGGTACACTACGAGCAGTACTTC
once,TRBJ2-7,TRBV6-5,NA,CASSYRGEQYF,TGTGCCAGCAGTTACAGGGGCGAGCAGTACTTC
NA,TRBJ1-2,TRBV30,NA,CAWSVPQGYRCTF,TGTGCCTGGAGTGTTCCCCAGGGCTATCGCTGCACCTTC
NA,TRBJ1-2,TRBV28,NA,CASLGTPSTQGYTF,TGTGCCAGTCTCGGGACACCCTCCACCCAGGGCTACACCTTC
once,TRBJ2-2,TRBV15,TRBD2,CATSRRGDGELFF,TGTGCCACCTCAAGGCGGGGGGACGGGGAGCTGTTTTTT
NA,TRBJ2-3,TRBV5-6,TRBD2,CASSLMLAGGRWADTQYF,TGTGCCAGCAGCTTGATGCTAGCGGGGGGGCGATGGGCAGATACGCAGTATTTT
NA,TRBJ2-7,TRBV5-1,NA,CASSLGLGNYEQYF,TGCGCCAGCAGCTTGGGACTAGGCAATTACGAGCAGTACTTC
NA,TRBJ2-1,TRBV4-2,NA,CASSQAVQQGTEQFF,TGTGCCAGCAGCCAAGCGGTACAACAGGGTACTGAGCAGTTCTTC
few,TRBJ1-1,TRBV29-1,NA,CSAATRTNTEAFF,TGCAGCGCTGCGACACGAACTAACACTGAAGCTTTCTTT
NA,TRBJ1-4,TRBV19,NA,CASSRAFTANEKLFF,TGTGCCAGTAGCCGCGCCTTCACAGCAAATGAAAAACTGTTTTTT
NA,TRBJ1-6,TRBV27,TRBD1,CASRQGRNYNSPLHF,TGTGCCAGCAGACAGGGGCGCAACTATAATTCACCCCTCCACTTT
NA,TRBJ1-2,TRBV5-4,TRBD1,CASSGAPGTGRGHGYTF,TGTGCCAGCAGCGGTGCCCCCGGGACAGGGAGGGGCCATGGCTACACCTTC
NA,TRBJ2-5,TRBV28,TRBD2,CASSWLSGGQTQYF,TGTGCCAGCAGTTGGCTGAGCGGGGGTCAGACCCAGTACTTC
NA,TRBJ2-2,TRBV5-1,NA,CASSLGGQTTGELFF,TGCGCCAGCAGCTTGGGAGGACAGACCACCGGGGAGCTGTTTTTT
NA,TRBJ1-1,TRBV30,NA,CASTTGIYTEAFF,TGTGCCTCAACAACAGGGATCTACACTGAAGCTTTCTTT
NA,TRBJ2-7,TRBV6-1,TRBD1,CASSQQGSPYEQYF,TGTGCCAGCAGCCAACAGGGGTCCCCCTACGAGCAGTACTTC
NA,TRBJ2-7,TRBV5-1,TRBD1,CASSSVGQAEQYF,TGCGCCAGCAGCTCTGTCGGACAGGCCGAGCAGTACTTC
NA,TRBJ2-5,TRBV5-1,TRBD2,CASSLGSGAFQETQYF,TGCGCCAGCAGCTTGGGTAGCGGGGCGTTCCAAGAGACCCAGTACTTC
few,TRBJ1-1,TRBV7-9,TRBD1,CASSLDRGTEAFF,TGTGCCAGCAGCTTAGACAGGGGAACTGAAGCTTTCTTT
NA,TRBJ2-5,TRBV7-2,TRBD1,CASSPAGTGVETQYF,TGTGCCAGCAGCCCCGCCGGGACAGGGGTAGAGACCCAGTACTTC
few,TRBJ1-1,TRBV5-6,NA,CASSWPPGAENTEAFF,TGTGCCAGCAGCTGGCCCCCAGGGGCGGAGAACACTGAAGCTTTCTTT
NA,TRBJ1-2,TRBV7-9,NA,CASSLLNGQLIYGYTF,TGTGCCAGCAGCTTACTCAATGGGCAGCTAATCTATGGCTACACCTTC
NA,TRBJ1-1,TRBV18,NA,CASSEEQDISTEAFF,TGTGCCAGCTCAGAGGAACAGGACATCAGCACTGAAGCTTTCTTT
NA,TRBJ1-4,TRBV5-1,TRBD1,CASSPRTGKGEKLFF,TGCGCCAGCAGCCCCCGGACAGGGAAGGGGGAAAAACTGTTTTTT
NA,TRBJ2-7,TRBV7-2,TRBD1,CASSLTGGAIHEQYF,TGTGCCAGCAGTCTTACAGGGGGCGCGATACACGAGCAGTACTTC
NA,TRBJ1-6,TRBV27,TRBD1,CASSFPHRGGYNSPLHF,TGTGCCAGCAGTTTCCCTCACAGGGGTGGTTATAATTCACCCCTCCACTTT
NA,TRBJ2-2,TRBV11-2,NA,CASSLSGGLAGELFF,TGTGCCAGCAGCTTGAGTGGTGGGCTTGCCGGGGAGCTGTTTTTT
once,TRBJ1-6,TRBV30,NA,CAWRGMGNEGPLHF,TGTGCCTGGCGGGGGATGGGGAACGAGGGACCCCTCCACTTT